Listed below are T cell receptor beta chains from one sample, sequenced in a study of cytomegalovirus exposure and HLA in healthy donors. Profiled with immunoSEQ multiplex PCR; TCRdb holds only in-frame clones, not every one. Altogether 150,000 to 200,000 clones are present, roughly 81% being singletons, with the ten largest covering 1% to 1.5%. The sequencing sample was made of PBMCs. The origin of the receptors is a woman aged 25 to 39 in good health and CMV-seronegative. CDR3s include the opening cysteine and the closing phenylalanine or tryptophan. Each record gives: V gene, clone size, CDR3 length, J gene, D gene, CDR3 protein, CDR3 DNA. A D gene is named only where the DNA matches it firmly. Some rows mark clone size as missing; the rest say once, few, many or name a class of expanded clone.

>TRBV4-1|NA|14|TRBJ1-1|TRBD1
CASSPFTGDTEAFF
TGCGCCAGCAGCCCTTTTACAGGGGACACTGAAGCTTTCTTT
>TRBV4-1|NA|15|TRBJ1-1|NA
CASSQVRGLNTEAFF
TGCGCCAGCAGCCAAGTAAGGGGCTTGAACACTGAAGCTTTCTTT
>TRBV28|NA|15|TRBJ1-2|NA
CASSLPLAGNYGYTF
TGTGCCAGCAGTTTACCCCTCGCAGGGAACTATGGCTACACCTTC
>TRBV6-5|once|15|TRBJ2-7|TRBD2
CASSYGGESSYEQYF
TGTGCCAGCAGTTACGGGGGGGAATCCTCCTACGAGCAGTACTTC
>TRBV6-1|NA|13|TRBJ1-5|TRBD1
CASSPQGEEPQHF
TGTGCCAGCAGTCCTCAGGGGGAAGAGCCCCAGCATTTT
>TRBV19|NA|15|TRBJ2-3|TRBD1
CASRRGTAPTDTQYF
TGTGCCAGTAGGAGAGGGACAGCCCCCACAGATACGCAGTATTTT
>TRBV27|NA|16|TRBJ2-4|TRBD1
CASSLSGQGALNIQYF
TGTGCCAGCAGTTTATCGGGTCAGGGGGCACTAAACATTCAGTACTTC
>TRBV19|NA|13|TRBJ2-7|TRBD1
CASSTPGGYEQYF
TGTGCCAGTAGTACACCAGGGGGCTACGAGCAGTACTTC
>TRBV30|NA|15|TRBJ2-6|NA
CAWSGGRAGANVLTF
TGTGCCTGGAGTGGGGGCAGGGCTGGGGCCAACGTCCTGACTTTC
>TRBV4-2|NA|16|TRBJ1-5|NA
CASSQDQTGRGQPQHF
TGTGCCAGCAGCCAAGATCAAACGGGCCGGGGGCAGCCCCAGCATTTT
>TRBV2|NA|15|TRBJ2-1|TRBD2
CASRMTSVNNNEQFF
TGTGCCAGCAGGATGACTAGCGTAAACAACAATGAGCAGTTCTTC
>TRBV7-8|NA|14|TRBJ1-1|NA
CASSLGGGVTEAFF
TGTGCCAGCAGCTTAGGGGGCGGGGTCACTGAAGCTTTCTTT
>TRBV19|NA|17|TRBJ2-7|TRBD2
CASSLRLAGGLTYEQYF
TGTGCCAGTAGTTTGCGACTAGCGGGAGGTTTGACCTACGAGCAGTACTTC
>TRBV2|once|14|TRBJ2-7|TRBD2
CASRGVAGAYEQYF
TGTGCCAGTCGAGGAGTAGCGGGCGCTTACGAGCAGTACTTC
>TRBV28|NA|13|TRBJ2-7|NA
CASSLGTHYEQYF
TGTGCCAGCAGTCTCGGGACTCACTACGAGCAGTACTTC
>TRBV4-1|NA|16|TRBJ1-4|NA
CASSLSPGGGNEKLFF
TGCGCCAGCAGCCTGAGCCCGGGTGGAGGTAATGAAAAACTGTTTTTT
>TRBV28|NA|14|TRBJ1-4|TRBD1
CASREQGAQEKLFF
TGTGCCAGCAGGGAACAGGGGGCACAGGAAAAACTGTTTTTT
>TRBV6-5|few|14|TRBJ2-7|NA
CASSYLQGSYEQYF
TGTGCCAGCAGTTACCTCCAGGGTTCCTACGAGCAGTACTTC
>TRBV6-1|once|15|TRBJ1-4|TRBD1
CASRQGVATNEKLFF
TGTGCCAGTCGACAGGGGGTAGCAACTAATGAAAAACTGTTTTTT
>TRBV5-4|NA|12|TRBJ2-7|NA
CASSLASYEQYF
TGTGCCAGCAGCTTGGCTAGCTACGAGCAGTACTTC
>TRBV28|NA|15|TRBJ1-4|NA
CASRMDSSPGEKLFF
TGTGCCAGCAGAATGGACAGTTCTCCAGGTGAAAAACTGTTTTTT
>TRBV27|NA|15|TRBJ2-5|NA
CASSFYYSLQETQYF
TGTGCCAGCAGTTTCTATTACAGTCTCCAAGAGACCCAGTACTTC
>TRBV7-6|NA|14|TRBJ1-2|TRBD1
CASSPGQGDYGYTF
TGTGCCAGCAGCCCCGGACAGGGCGACTATGGCTACACCTTC
>TRBV30|NA|13|TRBJ2-5|TRBD2
CALGWEGQETQYF
TGTGCCTTGGGTTGGGAGGGACAAGAGACCCAGTACTTC
>TRBV7-9|few|16|TRBJ2-2|TRBD2
CASSLAVAGDTGELFF
TGTGCCAGCAGCTTAGCGGTTGCGGGAGACACCGGGGAGCTGTTTTTT
>TRBV30|NA|17|TRBJ2-3|TRBD2
CAWRRGLAGGLADTQYF
TGTGCCTGGAGACGAGGACTAGCGGGAGGTCTTGCAGATACGCAGTATTTT
>TRBV6-1|NA|15|TRBJ2-5|TRBD2
CASSERASGRQTQYF
TGTGCCAGCAGTGAGAGGGCTAGCGGGAGACAGACCCAGTACTTC